The rows below give T cell receptor beta chains drawn from one sample of a study of PD-1 blockade in classical Hodgkin lymphoma. The data were produced by immunoSEQ multiplex PCR, yet TCRdb's version contains in-frame clones alone and is incomplete. The data show 55,000 to 75,000 clones, approximately 94% seen once. The sequencing here drew on peripheral blood mononuclear cells (PBMCs), taken at baseline. These receptor sequences come from a human donor with classical Hodgkin lymphoma. Both conserved end residues are part of each CDR3. Each record gives: clone size, J gene, V gene, D gene, CDR3 DNA, CDR3 protein. The D gene is left open where the match is weak. Some rows have no size entry. The others give once, few or many, or a class for an expanded clone.

NA	TRBJ2-2	TRBV9	NA	TGTGCCAGCAGCGTAGAAGGCCGGGAGCTGTTTTTT	CASSVEGRELFF
once	TRBJ2-7	TRBV4-1	NA	TGCGCCAGCAGCCAAGAAGCCCGGCCCTACGAGCAGTACTTC	CASSQEARPYEQYF
NA	TRBJ2-1	TRBV9	NA	TGTGCCAGCAGCGTAGATGGGGTGACCTACAATGAGCAGTTCTTC	CASSVDGVTYNEQFF
NA	TRBJ1-2	TRBV27	NA	TGTGCCAGCAGTTCGTTCGGGATCTACACCTTC	CASSSFGIYTF
NA	TRBJ1-1	TRBV7-6	TRBD1	TGTGCCAGCAGCACTAGACAGGGAACGAACACTGAAGCTTTCTTT	CASSTRQGTNTEAFF
NA	TRBJ2-1	TRBV19	TRBD2	TGTGCCAGTAAGGTTTGGGGGGGAACGTTAGATGAGCAGTTCTTC	CASKVWGGTLDEQFF
NA	TRBJ1-1	TRBV13	TRBD1	TGTGCCAGCAGCTTACTGGACAGGGCCACTGAAGCTTTCTTT	CASSLLDRATEAFF
NA	TRBJ2-1	TRBV7-2	NA	TGTGCCAGCAGCTTAGCTGTGGCAGCCAATGAGCAGTTCTTC	CASSLAVAANEQFF
NA	TRBJ2-1	TRBV5-6	NA	TGTGCCAGCAGCTTGTTAGCCAGGTACAATGAGCAGTTCTTC	CASSLLARYNEQFF
once	TRBJ1-5	TRBV30	NA	TGTGCCTGGAGTGTCCAAGAGGCTAGATATAGCAATCAGCCCCAGCATTTT	CAWSVQEARYSNQPQHF
NA	TRBJ2-3	TRBV5-8	NA	TGTGCCAGCGAGTCTGGTCCGTGGACAAGCACAGATACGCAGTATTTT	CASESGPWTSTDTQYF
NA	TRBJ2-3	TRBV2	NA	TGTGCCAGCAGGAGGACTACCCACCAAACCCTAGATACGCAGTATTTT	CASRRTTHQTLDTQYF
NA	TRBJ1-6	TRBV4-3	NA	TGCGCCAGCAGCCAAGATAAACACACCGGCTTTTATAATTCACCCCTCCACTTT	CASSQDKHTGFYNSPLHF
NA	TRBJ2-5	TRBV27	NA	TGTGCCAGCAGTTTATCGTGGGGGTTCCAAGAGACCCAGTACTTC	CASSLSWGFQETQYF
NA	TRBJ2-7	TRBV10-3	NA	TGTGCCATCAGTGAGCGGGGTACCTACGAGCAGTACTTC	CAISERGTYEQYF
NA	TRBJ1-1	TRBV7-9	TRBD1	TGTGCCAGCAGCCCGGGACAGGGGGGGACTGAAGCTTTCTTT	CASSPGQGGTEAFF
NA	TRBJ2-1	TRBV27	TRBD2	TGTGCCAGCAGTTCCACTCCCGGGACTAGGGACAATGAGCAGTTCTTC	CASSSTPGTRDNEQFF
NA	TRBJ2-7	TRBV25-1	NA	TGTGCCAGCAGTGACATAAGTGGGAAGCAGTACTTC	CASSDISGKQYF
NA	TRBJ2-3	TRBV19	NA	TGTGCCAGTAGTATCCGCGCGGCGGGCACAGATACGCAGTATTTT	CASSIRAAGTDTQYF
NA	TRBJ1-5	TRBV19	NA	TGTGCCAGTAGCGGCGGCAGCGCCTATAATCAGCCCCAGCATTTT	CASSGGSAYNQPQHF
NA	TRBJ1-3	TRBV5-1	NA	TGCGCCAGCAGCTTGGGGGTCCGTCCTAGCTCTGGAAACACCATATATTTT	CASSLGVRPSSGNTIYF
NA	TRBJ1-2	TRBV18	TRBD1	TGTGCCAGCTCAGGAGGGACAGATGGCTACACCTTC	CASSGGTDGYTF
NA	TRBJ2-5	TRBV9	NA	TGTGCCAGCAGCGTAGGGGTGGGGGAGTTCCAAGAGACCCAGTACTTC	CASSVGVGEFQETQYF
NA	TRBJ2-7	TRBV5-1	TRBD2	TGCGCCAGCAGCTCGTATAGCGGGAGACCCGAGCAGTACTTC	CASSSYSGRPEQYF
NA	TRBJ1-4	TRBV5-8	NA	TGTGCCAGCAGCTCGAGAGGTGGCAGGGAAAATGAAAAACTGTTTTTT	CASSSRGGRENEKLFF
NA	TRBJ2-7	TRBV5-6	NA	TGTGCCAGCAGCTGGCTCGCGGGTCCATACTACGAGCAGTACTTC	CASSWLAGPYYEQYF
NA	TRBJ1-2	TRBV6-5	TRBD1	TGTGCCAGCAGTTACCGGGGACAGGGGTTCTATGGCTACACCTTC	CASSYRGQGFYGYTF
NA	TRBJ1-2	TRBV6-6	NA	TGTGCCAGCACCCAGAGCGGGGGGGGTGGCTACACCTTC	CASTQSGGGGYTF
medium-sized	TRBJ1-5	TRBV19	TRBD1	TGTGCCAGTACAGGACAGGCCAATCAGCCCCAGCATTTT	CASTGQANQPQHF
NA	TRBJ1-4	TRBV5-1	TRBD1	TGCGCCAGCAGCTCCGACAGGGTTGAAAAACTGTTTTTT	CASSSDRVEKLFF
NA	TRBJ2-5	TRBV27	NA	TGTGCCAGCAGCGCAAGGGCTGTCAGTTGGGAGACCCAGTACTTC	CASSARAVSWETQYF
NA	TRBJ1-5	TRBV14	NA	TGTGCCAGCAGCCAAGATGGGTACAATCAGCCCCAGCATTTT	CASSQDGYNQPQHF
NA	TRBJ1-2	TRBV6-5	NA	TGTGCCAGCAGTTGGGTCCCTAACTATGGCTACACCTTC	CASSWVPNYGYTF
NA	TRBJ2-1	TRBV11-2	TRBD2	TGTGCCAGCAGCCTTATCGGGGGGATCGACAATGAGCAGTTCTTC	CASSLIGGIDNEQFF
NA	TRBJ2-1	TRBV7-3	NA	TGTGCCAGCAGCCCCCTGCGGAGCTCCTACAATGAGCAGTTCTTC	CASSPLRSSYNEQFF
NA	TRBJ1-4	TRBV2	TRBD1	TGTGCCAGCAGCGAACAGGGGCTTAATGAAAAACTGTTTTTT	CASSEQGLNEKLFF
NA	TRBJ2-5	TRBV29-1	NA	TGCAGCGTTGAAGGCTGGGGGCAAGGAGAGACCCAGTACTTC	CSVEGWGQGETQYF
NA	TRBJ2-7	TRBV9	NA	TGTGCCAGCAGCATCAGACCACAAGGGGAGCAGTACTTC	CASSIRPQGEQYF
NA	TRBJ1-2	TRBV5-4	NA	TGTGCCAGCTCAGAGGGGATTGGCTACACCTTC	CASSEGIGYTF
NA	TRBJ1-3	TRBV7-9	NA	TGTGCCAGCAGCCGCGAGGGTAGAGGAAACACCATATATTTT	CASSREGRGNTIYF
NA	TRBJ2-1	TRBV2	NA	TGTGCCAGCACCCTTTTAGACAGCTCCTACAATGAGCAGTTCTTC	CASTLLDSSYNEQFF
NA	TRBJ2-5	TRBV2	NA	TGTGCCAGCAGTGACTCCCTAGAAGAAGAGACCCAGTACTTC	CASSDSLEEETQYF
NA	TRBJ2-7	TRBV11-2	NA	TGTGCCAGCAGCCAGGGGTCCTCTCCCTACGAGCAGTACTTC	CASSQGSSPYEQYF
NA	TRBJ1-2	TRBV7-9	NA	TGTGCCAGCAGCTTACGGGACAAAAACCCCTATGGCTACACCTTC	CASSLRDKNPYGYTF
few	TRBJ2-2	TRBV21-1	NA	TGTGCCAGCAGCAACCGGGACAGTCACACCGGGGAGCTGTTTTTT	CASSNRDSHTGELFF
NA	TRBJ1-2	TRBV30	NA	TGTGCCTGGAGTCCATCGTTACCAGGGAAGGGCTACACCTTC	CAWSPSLPGKGYTF
once	TRBJ2-1	TRBV28	TRBD2	TGTGAAGCTATGAGCGGGAACGGAAATGAGCAGTTCTTC	CEAMSGNGNEQFF
once	TRBJ1-4	TRBV28	NA	TGTGCCAGCATAGGGGCGGTTAATGAAAAACTGTTTTTT	CASIGAVNEKLFF